The 20 T cell receptor beta chains below come from one sample, sequenced in a study of cytomegalovirus exposure and HLA in healthy donors. The PCR used 60 Vbeta and 13 Jbeta primers. TCRdb keeps only in-frame clones here, not all; method: immunoSEQ multiplex PCR. The profile covers roughly 100,000 clones, with approximately 72% appearing a single time and 1.3% taken by the ten largest. Sequenced: PBMCs. The receptors derive from a man aged 25-45 years in good health and CMV-seronegative.

J is TRBJ1-5 and V is TRBV18; 7 positions agree with TRBD1. The CDR3 has 14 amino acids. The germline V gene encodes CDR1 KGHSH and CDR2 LQKENI. After removal of 2 bases from V and 7 bases from J, the junction contained 5 bases not matched to a gene. The CDR3 sequence is CASSPDRETQPQHF. Here the CDR3 DNA reads TGTGCCAGCTCACCAGACAGGGAAACCCAGCCCCAGCATTTT.

The chain is built from TRBV25-1 and TRBJ1-3; D gene ambiguous. The CDR3 covers 12 residues. V was cut by 1 base and J by 7 bases, with 5 bases left in between. Germline CDR1 and CDR2: MGHDK and SYGVNS. CDR3 sequence reads: CASSEWENTIYF. In nucleotides, the CDR3 is TGTGCCAGCAGTGAATGGGAGAACACCATATATTTT.

The chain is built from TRBV28 and TRBJ1-2; 8 nucleotides align to TRBD1. The CDR3 has 15 residues. V gave up 3 bases and J gave up 7 bases; unmatched junction bases: 10. Germline V gives CDR1 MDHEN, CDR2 SYDVKM. The DNA of the CDR3 is TGTGCCAGCAGTTTCAAGGCCACAGGGGGAGGTGGCTACACCTTC. It yields the protein CASSFKATGGGGYTF.

This clone turned up a few times. The rearrangement uses TRBV5-1 and TRBJ2-3, with 10 nucleotides matching TRBD2. The CDR3 length is 15 residues. Germline lookup yields CDR1 SGHRS and CDR2 YFSETQ. Germline trimming cut 5 bases from V and 3 bases from J; bases unmatched to any gene: 6. The CDR3, as DNA: TGCGCCAGCAGGGTACTAGCGGGGACTACAGATACGCAGTATTTT. Protein product: CASRVLAGTTDTQYF.

V and J are TRBV7-9 and TRBJ2-4, with D tentatively TRBD1 (5 bases). Germline V lookup: CDR1 SEHNR, CDR2 FQNEAQ (reference sequence). V was cut by 4 bases and J by 5 bases, with 12 bases left in between. This CDR3 has 14 residues. The CDR3 sequence: CASSSPSQENIQYF. The CDR3 nucleotides read TGTGCCAGCAGCTCCCCTTCACAGGAAAACATTCAGTACTTC.

The CDR3 region has the DNA TGTGCCAGCAGCTTATCAGGGTCGAGTTGGGGTAATGAAAAACTGTTTTTT. Residues: CASSLSGSSWGNEKLFF. The gene calls are TRBV13 and TRBJ1-4; D perhaps matches TRBD1 (5 bases). Germline CDR1 reads PRHDT; CDR2 reads FYEKMQ (reference sequence). The CDR3 sequence is 17 residues long. V was shortened by 2 bases and J by 4 bases, with 17 bases between the two germline ends.

The chain links TRBV7-9 to TRBJ2-7; 10 nucleotides align to TRBD1. CDR1 is SEHNR and CDR2 is FQNEAQ in the germline V gene (reference sequence). The J segment lost 5 bases and the V segment lost 8 bases, leaving 9 bases of the junction unmatched. The CDR3 consists of 14 residues. The CDR3 sequence is CASLEGQGSDEQYF. The CDR3 coding sequence is TGTGCCAGCCTGGAGGGACAGGGGAGCGACGAGCAGTACTTC.

This clone occurred a few times. The V call is TRBV4-3, the J call TRBJ2-5; TRBD2 matches at 9 bases. The germline gives CDR1 LGHNA, CDR2 YSLEER. The ends lost 3 bases at V and 4 bases at J; junction bases unmatched: 6. The CDR3 runs to 15 residues. The CDR3 here is CASSQGGTSRETQYF. Here the CDR3 DNA reads TGCGCCAGCAGCCAGGGTGGGACTAGCAGAGAGACCCAGTACTTC.

CDR3 protein: CASSLSPTEAYEQYF. CDR3 in DNA: TGTGCCAGCAGTCTCTCGCCGACAGAAGCCTACGAGCAGTACTTC. The chain carries TRBV6-5 and TRBJ2-7, with a tentative D call TRBD1 (5 bases). The germline CDR1 and CDR2 sequences are MNHEY and SVGAGI. CDR3 length equals 15 residues. The V end was cut by 5 bases, the J end by 2 bases, with 16 bases between.

This clone appeared a single time. J is TRBJ2-3 and V is TRBV10-2, with TRBD2 identical over 8 bases. Germline CDR1 reads WSHSY; CDR2 reads SAAADI. J gave up 3 bases and V 4 bases, and 3 bases lay outside the gene matches. CDR3 length: 14 amino acids. The CDR3 protein is CASSVLAETDTQYF. The CDR3 bases are TGCGCCAGCAGTGTACTAGCGGAGACAGATACGCAGTATTTT.

This chain joins TRBV19 and TRBJ1-2; 8 bases map to TRBD1. The junction had 7 bases not matched to a gene; V was cut back by 2 bases and J by 5 bases. Germline CDR1 LNHDA, CDR2 SQIVND (reference sequence). The CDR3 extends over 15 amino acids. The CDR3 loop reads CASSITEDRVYGYTF. The CDR3 DNA reads TGTGCCAGTAGTATAACAGAGGACAGGGTTTATGGCTACACCTTC.

For the CDR3, the DNA is TGTGCCAGCAGCAAATGGACTAGCGGACTCTACAATGAGCAGTTCTTC. This sequence encodes CASSKWTSGLYNEQFF. The V gene is TRBV13, the J gene TRBJ2-1, with TRBD2 identical over 10 bases. CDR1 PRHDT and CDR2 FYEKMQ come from the germline V gene (reference sequence). The CDR3 consists of 16 residues. The V and J ends lost 5 bases and 3 bases, in that order; junction bases with no gene match: 7.

The rearrangement uses TRBV6-5 and TRBJ2-2; D not resolved. The germline V gene has CDR1 MNHEY and CDR2 SVGAGI. Trimming left V 2 bases short and J 6 bases short, with 13 bases between. The CDR3 length is 15 residues. The CDR3 coding sequence is TGTGCCAGCAGTTACCCTGAGGCATACGCCGGGGAGCTGTTTTTT. This codes for CASSYPEAYAGELFF.

This clone was detected only once. The chain joins TRBV5-1 to TRBJ2-2; 7 bases line up with TRBD2. The CDR3 is made up of 16 amino acids. CDR1 SGHRS and CDR2 YFSETQ come from the germline V gene. The trim removed 1 base at V and 0 bases at J, leaving 3 bases unmatched. CDR3 in DNA: TGCGCCAGCAGCTTGCCTAGCGGCCCGAACACCGGGGAGCTGTTTTTT. Protein sequence: CASSLPSGPNTGELFF.

This clone was seen only once. The chain uses TRBV14 and TRBJ1-4; perhaps TRBD1 as D (5 bases). Germline CDR1 reads SGHDN; CDR2 reads FVKESK. CDR3 length: 16 amino acids. Trimming stripped 2 bases from V and 0 bases from J, with 10 bases between. CDR3 protein: CASSQTGGATNEKLFF. The CDR3 coding sequence is TGTGCCAGCAGCCAAACGGGGGGTGCAACTAATGAAAAACTGTTTTTT.

As regards this clone: The sample has other DNA sequences that encode this CDR3 too. The V gene is TRBV4-3, the J gene TRBJ2-7; no firm D call. From germline, CDR1 is LGHNA and CDR2 YSLEER. The V end was cut by 1 base, the J end by 4 bases, with 8 bases between. This CDR3 has 13 amino acids. DNA of the CDR3: TGCGCCAGCAGCCAAGGACTGTTATACGAGCAGTACTTC. Translating it yields CASSQGLLYEQYF.

V usage is TRBV11-2 and J usage is TRBJ2-7, with 7 nucleotides matching TRBD1. The ends lost 5 bases at V and 3 bases at J; junction bases unmatched: 13. CDR3 length: 16 amino acids. Germline V lookup: CDR1 SGHAT, CDR2 FQNNGV. The CDR3 sequence is CASSSPTGSINYEQYF. DNA of the CDR3: TGTGCCAGCAGCAGTCCGACAGGGAGTATAAACTACGAGCAGTACTTC.

Written as DNA, the CDR3 is TGTGCCAGCAGCCCGCGGACAGGGCCCTCCTACGAGCAGTACTTC. This translates into CASSPRTGPSYEQYF. The chain has TRBV7-2 and TRBJ2-7, with TRBD1 matching over 8 bases. With V trimmed by 5 bases and J by 0 bases, 6 bases remained unmatched. Germline CDR1 is SGHTA and CDR2 is FQGNSA. The CDR3 runs to 15 residues.

The V gene is TRBV7-9, the J gene TRBJ2-7, with D possibly being TRBD1 (6 bases). V lost 5 bases, J lost 5 bases, and 16 bases lay in between. The germline V gene encodes CDR1 SEHNR and CDR2 FQNEAQ (reference sequence). This CDR3 spans 14 amino acids. The CDR3 DNA is TGTGCCAGCAGCCCCTCCGGGACAAAGGACGAGCAGTACTTC. Translation gives CASSPSGTKDEQYF.

This chain joins TRBV10-2 and TRBJ2-4; TRBD1 might be the D (6 bases). This CDR3 is 19 amino acids long. The germline V and J ends were trimmed by 0 bases and 0 bases, with 18 bases remaining between them. Germline assignment: CDR1 WSHSY and CDR2 SAAADI. The CDR3 reads CASSESISGQLLAKNIQYF. Here the CDR3 DNA reads TGCGCCAGCAGTGAGTCGATTTCAGGACAGCTTTTAGCCAAAAACATTCAGTACTTC.